A selection of T cell receptor beta chains follows, all from one sample in a study of control samples from healthy donors and cancer patients. The data were produced by immunoSEQ multiplex PCR, yet TCRdb's version contains in-frame clones alone and is incomplete. This table has 63,000 or so clones, around 82% appearing once. What was sequenced was blood. The receptors originated from a man in his fifties or sixties in good health. Both conserved end residues are part of each CDR3. A D gene is named only where the DNA matches it firmly. Clone size is stated in some rows and not others, as once, few, many or a class when expanded.

TRBD1	TRBV7-9	once	TRBJ2-3	17	TGTGCCAGCAGCTTATTCGCCGGGACAGGGGGCCTAGATACGCAGTATTTT	CASSLFAGTGGLDTQYF
-	TRBV6-5	-	TRBJ1-2	15	TGTGCCAGCAAGCAACGCAGGGCAATCCGTATCGGCTACACCTTC	CASKQRRAIRIGYTF
TRBD2	TRBV4-2	-	TRBJ2-4	19	TGTGCCAGCAGCCGGTCTTCTTTCAGCGGGGGGGCCTCAGGGACCATTCAGTACTTC	CASSRSSFSGGASGTIQYF
TRBD2	TRBV11-3	-	TRBJ2-5	15	TGTGCCAGCAGGGAGACTAGCGGGAGCGGCAAGACCCAGTACTTC	CASRETSGSGKTQYF
-	TRBV9	-	TRBJ1-1	16	TGTGCCAGCAGCGTAGGCGGGGGGCGTTGGAACACTGAAGCTTTCTTT	CASSVGGGRWNTEAFF
-	TRBV29-1	once	TRBJ1-2	16	TGCAGCGTTGTGGGAAGGAATACAGACGGTCCCTATGGCTACACCTTC	CSVVGRNTDGPYGYTF
-	TRBV4-3	-	TRBJ2-1	16	TGCGCCAGCAGCCAAGGTTGGAGCGGAGCCTACAATGAGCAGTTCTTC	CASSQGWSGAYNEQFF
-	TRBV19	-	TRBJ1-4	17	TGTGCCAGTAGTACGTCGCAAATGACAGGACCTAATGAAAAACTGTTTTTT	CASSTSQMTGPNEKLFF
-	TRBV30	-	TRBJ1-5	14	TGTGCCTGGAGCTTTGGGGCGGACAATCAGCCCCAGCATTTT	CAWSFGADNQPQHF
-	TRBV12-3/TRBV12-4	-	TRBJ1-1	12	TGTGCCAGCAGTTTACAGGGACTTGAAGCTTTCTTT	CASSLQGLEAFF
-	TRBV9	-	TRBJ1-5	14	TGTGCCAGCAGCTCAGGGGTAGCAGGTCAGCCCCAGCATTTT	CASSSGVAGQPQHF
TRBD1	TRBV11-2	-	TRBJ1-2	15	TGTGCCAGCAGCCTAGACAGGGTTTGGGTCTATGGCTACACCTTC	CASSLDRVWVYGYTF
-	TRBV12-3/TRBV12-4	once	TRBJ1-1	13	TGTGCCAGCAGGTCCGGGGCCAACACTGAAGCTTTCTTT	CASRSGANTEAFF
-	TRBV24-1	-	TRBJ1-2	14	TGTGCCACCAGTGACTCGATTGGGGGCGAGTATTTCACCTTC	CATSDSIGGEYFTF
-	TRBV27	-	TRBJ2-5	17	TGTGCCAGCAGTTTATCCTTCTCCAGAGTATCACAAGAGACCCAGTACTTC	CASSLSFSRVSQETQYF
TRBD1	TRBV9	-	TRBJ2-4	15	TGTGCCAGCAGCGTAGAAGGGGGCAACAAAAACATTCAGTACTTC	CASSVEGGNKNIQYF
-	TRBV5-1	-	TRBJ2-7	19	TGCGCCAGCAGCTTCAGAGCCGGGACCGAATATTCAAAGACCTACGAGCAGTACTTC	CASSFRAGTEYSKTYEQYF
-	TRBV10-2	-	TRBJ1-5	14	TGCGCCAGCAGCGACCGACGGGTAGGACAGCCCCAGCATTTT	CASSDRRVGQPQHF
TRBD1	TRBV18	few	TRBJ1-4	16	TGTGCCAGCTCACCACCCGACAGGGGGTCTAATGAAAAACTGTTTTTT	CASSPPDRGSNEKLFF
-	TRBV7-3	once	TRBJ2-3	15	TGTGCCAGCAGCTTTCAGAGCTCTAGCACAGATACGCAGTATTTT	CASSFQSSSTDTQYF